Included here is one T cell receptor beta chain sequence, with context. The target antigen is unknown. The CDR3 has 18 residues. Per the germline V gene, CDR1 is SGHDT and CDR2 is YYEEEE. The trim removed 4 bases at V and 1 base at J, leaving 14 bases unmatched. These data originate in a study of cytomegalovirus exposure and HLA in healthy donors. Study overall: A subsequent analysis reported that the 120 or so validation repertoires were produced on the same platform that had also been used for the 666 first-cohort repertoires. Study-wide findings and caveats: Diagnosis of cytomegalovirus status made by the classifier reportedly showed high specificity and sensitivity. TCR sequences were mostly rare, though some public TCRs occurred in many donors. Clusters of TCRs from the first cohort tended to co-occur in the roughly 120 validation repertoires (as a later analysis found).

Clones were read by immunoSEQ multiplex PCR, and TCRdb kept only the in-frame ones, dropping some. The table records some 120,000 clones, around nine tenths of them present only once. The sample consisted of PBMCs. The J gene is TRBJ1-3, the V gene TRBV5-6; 7 nucleotides agree with TRBD1. The receptor comes from a man aged 30 to 45 in good health and CMV-seronegative. The CDR3 sequence is CASSGEEGARVSGNTIYF. For the CDR3, the DNA is TGTGCCAGCAGCGGAGAGGAGGGGGCAAGGGTTTCTGGAAACACCATATATTTT.